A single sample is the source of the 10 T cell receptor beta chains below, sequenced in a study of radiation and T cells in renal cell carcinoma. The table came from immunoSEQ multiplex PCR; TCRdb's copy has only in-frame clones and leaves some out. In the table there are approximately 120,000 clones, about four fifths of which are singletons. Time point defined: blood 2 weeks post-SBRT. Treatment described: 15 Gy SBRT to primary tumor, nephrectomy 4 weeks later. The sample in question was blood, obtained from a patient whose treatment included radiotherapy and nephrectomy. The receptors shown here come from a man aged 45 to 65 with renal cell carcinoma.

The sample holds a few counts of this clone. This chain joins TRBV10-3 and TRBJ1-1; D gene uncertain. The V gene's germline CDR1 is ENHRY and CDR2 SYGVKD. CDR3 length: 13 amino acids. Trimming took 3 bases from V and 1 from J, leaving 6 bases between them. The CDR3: CAISDSKNTEAFF. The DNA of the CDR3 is TGTGCCATCAGTGACAGTAAGAACACTGAAGCTTTCTTT.

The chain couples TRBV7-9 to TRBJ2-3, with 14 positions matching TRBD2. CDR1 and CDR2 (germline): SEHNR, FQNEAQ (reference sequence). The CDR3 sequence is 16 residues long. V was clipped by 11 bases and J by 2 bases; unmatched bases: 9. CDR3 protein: CAPGTSGGWATDTQYF. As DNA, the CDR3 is TGTGCCCCCGGGACTAGCGGGGGCTGGGCCACAGATACGCAGTATTTT. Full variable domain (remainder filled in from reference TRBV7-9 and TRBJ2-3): DTGVSQNPRHKITKRGQNVTFRCDPISEHNRLYWYRQTLGQGPEFLTYFQNEAQLEKSRLLSDRFSAERPKGSFSTLEIQRTEQGDSAMYLCAPGTSGGWATDTQYFGPGTRLTVL.

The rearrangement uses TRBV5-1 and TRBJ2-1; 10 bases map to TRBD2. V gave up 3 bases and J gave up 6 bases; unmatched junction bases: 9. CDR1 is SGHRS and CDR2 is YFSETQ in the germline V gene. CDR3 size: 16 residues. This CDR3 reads CASSSRGQREGNEQFF. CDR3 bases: TGCGCCAGCAGCTCCCGTGGCCAGCGGGAGGGCAATGAGCAGTTCTTC.

Here the CDR3 reads CASSLIRISGTGSTDTQYF. The CDR3 DNA reads TGTGCCAGCAGCTTGATTAGGATAAGCGGGACAGGGAGCACAGATACGCAGTATTTT. This chain connects TRBV5-4 to TRBJ2-3; TRBD1 agrees at 9 bases. The CDR3 is made up of 19 amino acids. The V segment lost 1 base and the J segment 0 bases; nucleotides outside the gene matches: 12. In germline, CDR1 is SGHNT, CDR2 YYREEE (reference sequence).

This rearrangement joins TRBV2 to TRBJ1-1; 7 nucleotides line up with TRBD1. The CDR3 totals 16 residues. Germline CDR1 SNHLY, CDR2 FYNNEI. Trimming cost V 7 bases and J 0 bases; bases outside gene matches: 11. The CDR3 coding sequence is TGTGCCAGCACCGAATTTCGGACAGGTATGAACACTGAAGCTTTCTTT. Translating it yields CASTEFRTGMNTEAFF.

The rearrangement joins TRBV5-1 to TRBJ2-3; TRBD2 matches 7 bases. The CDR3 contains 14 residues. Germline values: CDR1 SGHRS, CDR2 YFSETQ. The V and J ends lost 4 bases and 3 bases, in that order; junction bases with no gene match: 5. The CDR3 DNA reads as TGCGCCAGCAGCCCCGGGGGGAGGACAGATACGCAGTATTTT. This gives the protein CASSPGGRTDTQYF.

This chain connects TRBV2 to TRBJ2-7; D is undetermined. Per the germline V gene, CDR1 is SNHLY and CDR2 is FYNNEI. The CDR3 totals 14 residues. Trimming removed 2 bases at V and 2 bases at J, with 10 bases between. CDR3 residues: CASSELSATYEQYF. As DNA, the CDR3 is TGTGCCAGCAGTGAATTATCGGCTACCTACGAGCAGTACTTC.

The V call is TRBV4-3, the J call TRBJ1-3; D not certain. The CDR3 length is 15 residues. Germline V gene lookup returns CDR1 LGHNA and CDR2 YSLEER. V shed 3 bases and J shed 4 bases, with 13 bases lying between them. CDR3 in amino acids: CASSQAHSVGNTIYF. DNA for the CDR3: TGCGCCAGCAGCCAGGCGCATTCAGTGGGAAACACCATATATTTT.

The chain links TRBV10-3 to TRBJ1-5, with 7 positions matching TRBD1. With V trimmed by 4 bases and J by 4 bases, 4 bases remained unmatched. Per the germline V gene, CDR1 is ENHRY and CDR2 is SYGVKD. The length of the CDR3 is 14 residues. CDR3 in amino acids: CAISAGQPNQPQHF. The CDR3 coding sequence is TGTGCCATCAGTGCGGGACAGCCAAATCAGCCCCAGCATTTT.

The CDR3 spells CASSFSEGAYEQYF. CDR3 bases: TGTGCCAGCAGCTTTTCGGAGGGGGCCTACGAGCAGTACTTC. The V gene is TRBV5-4, the J gene TRBJ2-7; D assignment may be TRBD1 or TRBD2 (6 bases each). The V and J ends lost 2 bases and 2 bases respectively, with 11 bases between them. The CDR3 extends over 14 amino acids. Germline loops: CDR1 SGHNT, CDR2 YYREEE (reference sequence).